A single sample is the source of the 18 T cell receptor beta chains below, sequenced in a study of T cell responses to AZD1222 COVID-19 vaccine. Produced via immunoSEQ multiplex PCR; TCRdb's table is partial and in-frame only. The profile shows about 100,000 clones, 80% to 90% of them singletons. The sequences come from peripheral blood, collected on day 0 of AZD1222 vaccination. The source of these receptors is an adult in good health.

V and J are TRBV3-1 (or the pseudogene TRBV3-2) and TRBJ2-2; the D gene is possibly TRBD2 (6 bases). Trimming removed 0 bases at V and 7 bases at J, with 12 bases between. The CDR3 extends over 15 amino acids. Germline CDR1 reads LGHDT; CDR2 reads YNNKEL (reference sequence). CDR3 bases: TGTGCCAGCAGCCAAGATAGTGGCGGGGACGGGGAGCTGTTTTTT. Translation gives CASSQDSGGDGELFF.

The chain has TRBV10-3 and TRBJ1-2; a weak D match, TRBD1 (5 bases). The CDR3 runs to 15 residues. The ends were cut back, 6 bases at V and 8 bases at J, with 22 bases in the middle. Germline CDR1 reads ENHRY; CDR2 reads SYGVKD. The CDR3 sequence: CAISVAERDPGGYTF. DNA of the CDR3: TGTGCCATCAGCGTAGCAGAACGGGACCCGGGGGGCTACACCTTC.

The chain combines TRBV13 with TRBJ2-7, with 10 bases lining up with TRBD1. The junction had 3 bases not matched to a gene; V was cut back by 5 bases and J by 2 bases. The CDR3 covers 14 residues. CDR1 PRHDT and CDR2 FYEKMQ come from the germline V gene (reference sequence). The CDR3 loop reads CASSLGQGPYEQYF. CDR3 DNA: TGTGCCAGCAGCCTGGGACAGGGGCCCTACGAGCAGTACTTC.

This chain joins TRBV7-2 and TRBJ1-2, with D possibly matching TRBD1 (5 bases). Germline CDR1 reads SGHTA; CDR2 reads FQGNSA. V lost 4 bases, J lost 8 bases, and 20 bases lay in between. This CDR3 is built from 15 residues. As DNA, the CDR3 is TGTGCCAGCAGCTCCTACCTTATAGCAGGGCAAGGCTACACCTTC. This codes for CASSSYLIAGQGYTF.

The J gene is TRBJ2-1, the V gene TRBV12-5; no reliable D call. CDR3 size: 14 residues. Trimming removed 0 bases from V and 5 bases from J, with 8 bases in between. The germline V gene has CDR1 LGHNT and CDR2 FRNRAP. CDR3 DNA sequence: TGTGCTAGTGGTTTGGTACAAATAGACAATGAGCAGTTCTTC. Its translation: CASGLVQIDNEQFF.

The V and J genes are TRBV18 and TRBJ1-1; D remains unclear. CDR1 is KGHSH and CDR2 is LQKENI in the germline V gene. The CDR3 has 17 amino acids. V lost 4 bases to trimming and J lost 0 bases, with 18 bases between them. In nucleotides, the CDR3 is TGTGCCAGCTCACTGGGCCTGCTGGCGGCTCTGAACACTGAAGCTTTCTTT. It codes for CASSLGLLAALNTEAFF.

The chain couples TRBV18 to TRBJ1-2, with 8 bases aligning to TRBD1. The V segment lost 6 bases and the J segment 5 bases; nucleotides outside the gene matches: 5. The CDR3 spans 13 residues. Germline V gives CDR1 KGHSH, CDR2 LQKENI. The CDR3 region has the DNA TGTGCCAGCTCTGCCGACAGGGGATATGGCTACACCTTC. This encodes CASSADRGYGYTF.

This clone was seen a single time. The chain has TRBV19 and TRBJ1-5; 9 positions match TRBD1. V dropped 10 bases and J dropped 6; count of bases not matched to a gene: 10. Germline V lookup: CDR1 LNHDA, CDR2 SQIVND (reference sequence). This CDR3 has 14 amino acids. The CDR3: CATQQGADGQPQHF. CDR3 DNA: TGTGCCACGCAACAGGGGGCGGATGGTCAGCCCCAGCATTTT.

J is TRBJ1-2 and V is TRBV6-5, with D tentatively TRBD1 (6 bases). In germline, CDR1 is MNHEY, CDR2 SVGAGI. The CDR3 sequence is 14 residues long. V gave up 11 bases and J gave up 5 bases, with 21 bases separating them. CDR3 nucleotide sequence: TGTGCCTCGTTCTCGGGGGGGCTAGGGTATGGCTACACCTTC. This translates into CASFSGGLGYGYTF.

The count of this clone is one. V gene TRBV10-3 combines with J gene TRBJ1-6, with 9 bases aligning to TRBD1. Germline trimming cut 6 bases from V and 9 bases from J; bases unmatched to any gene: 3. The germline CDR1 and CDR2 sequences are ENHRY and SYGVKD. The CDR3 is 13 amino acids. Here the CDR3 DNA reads TGTGCCATCAGCACAGGGGGCTCTTCACCCCTCCACTTT. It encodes CAISTGGSSPLHF.

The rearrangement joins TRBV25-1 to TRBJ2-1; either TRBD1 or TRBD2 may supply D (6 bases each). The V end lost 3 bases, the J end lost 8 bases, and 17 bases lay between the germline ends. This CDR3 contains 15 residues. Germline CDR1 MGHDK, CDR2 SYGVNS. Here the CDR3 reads CASSEGGGALDEQFF. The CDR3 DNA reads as TGTGCCAGCAGTGAGGGGGGCGGTGCCCTCGATGAGCAGTTCTTC.

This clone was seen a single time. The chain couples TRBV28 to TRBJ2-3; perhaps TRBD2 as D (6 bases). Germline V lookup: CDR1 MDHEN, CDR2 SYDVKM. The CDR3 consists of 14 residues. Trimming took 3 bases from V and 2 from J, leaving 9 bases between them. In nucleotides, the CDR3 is TGTGCCAGCAGTTTGGAGGGCTCCACAGATACGCAGTATTTT. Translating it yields CASSLEGSTDTQYF.

CDR3 nucleotide sequence: TGTGCCAGCAGCTTGGCGGGAGGGCCGAGCACAGATACGCAGTATTTT. It specifies CASSLAGGPSTDTQYF. The chain couples TRBV5-4 to TRBJ2-3; 8 nucleotides line up with TRBD2. J was trimmed by 0 bases and V by 0 bases; bases with no gene match: 3. CDR3 length: 16 residues. Per germline, CDR1 SGHNT and CDR2 YYREEE (reference sequence).

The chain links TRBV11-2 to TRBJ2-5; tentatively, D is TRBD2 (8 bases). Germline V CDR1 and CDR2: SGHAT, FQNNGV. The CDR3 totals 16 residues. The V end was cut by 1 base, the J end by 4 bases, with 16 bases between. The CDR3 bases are TGTGCCAGCAGCTTAGTCGGGGGGGGACAGATAGAGACCCAGTACTTC. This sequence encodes CASSLVGGGQIETQYF. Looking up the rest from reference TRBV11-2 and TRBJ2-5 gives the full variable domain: EAGVAQSPRYKIIEKRQSVAFWCNPISGHATLYWYQQILGQGPKLLIQFQNNGVVDDSQLPKDRFSAERLKGVDSTLKIQPAKLEDSAVYLCASSLVGGGQIETQYFGPGTRLLVL.

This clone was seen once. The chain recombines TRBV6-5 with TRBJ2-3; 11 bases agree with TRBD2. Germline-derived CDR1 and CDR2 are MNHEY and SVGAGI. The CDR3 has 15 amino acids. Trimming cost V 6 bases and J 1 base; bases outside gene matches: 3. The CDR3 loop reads CASRLAGAGTDTQYF. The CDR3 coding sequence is TGTGCCAGCAGACTAGCGGGAGCGGGCACAGATACGCAGTATTTT.

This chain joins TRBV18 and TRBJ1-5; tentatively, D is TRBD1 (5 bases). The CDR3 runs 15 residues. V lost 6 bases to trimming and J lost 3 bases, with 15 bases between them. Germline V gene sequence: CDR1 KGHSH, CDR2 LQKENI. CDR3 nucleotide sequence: TGTGCCAGCTCGCTCACAGGTGCTAACAATCAGCCCCAGCATTTT. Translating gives CASSLTGANNQPQHF.

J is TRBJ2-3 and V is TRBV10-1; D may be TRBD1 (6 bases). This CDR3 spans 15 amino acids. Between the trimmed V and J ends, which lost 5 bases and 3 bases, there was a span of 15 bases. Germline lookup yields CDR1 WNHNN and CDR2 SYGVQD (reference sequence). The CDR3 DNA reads TGCGCCAGCAGTAAACAGGGTAGATCGACAGATACGCAGTATTTT. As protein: CASSKQGRSTDTQYF.

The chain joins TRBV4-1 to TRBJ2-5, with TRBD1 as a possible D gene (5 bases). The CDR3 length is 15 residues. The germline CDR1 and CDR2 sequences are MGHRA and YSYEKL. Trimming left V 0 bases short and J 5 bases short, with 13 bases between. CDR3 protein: CASSQDSRVGETQYF. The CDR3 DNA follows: TGCGCCAGCAGCCAAGATAGCAGGGTTGGCGAGACCCAGTACTTC.